These T cell receptor beta chains were read from a single sample in a study of blood T cell repertoires in COVID-19. The assay was immunoSEQ multiplex PCR, and TCRdb's table has in-frame clones only and misses some. The table shows around 190,000 clones, with roughly 88% occurring only once. Sequencing input: PBMCs or T cells enriched from blood (not recorded which). The source of these receptors is a woman aged 18-29 years who had recovered from COVID-19. The CDR3 runs from the conserved cysteine through the conserved F or W. Each record gives: V gene, J gene, D gene, clone size, CDR3 protein, CDR3 DNA. The D gene is left open where the match is weak. Where a row states a size, it is once, few, many or the class of an expanded clone; other rows omit it.

v_gene: TRBV7-9; j_gene: TRBJ2-3; d_gene: -; abundance: -; CDR3aa: CASSPPGVSTDTQYF; CDR3nt: TGTGCCAGCAGCCCCCCGGGGGTCAGCACAGATACGCAGTATTTT
v_gene: TRBV7-2; j_gene: TRBJ1-1; d_gene: -; abundance: -; CDR3aa: CASSLVLPGTEAFF; CDR3nt: TGTGCCAGCAGCTTAGTTTTGCCGGGCACTGAAGCTTTCTTT
v_gene: TRBV27; j_gene: TRBJ2-1; d_gene: TRBD2; abundance: once; CDR3aa: CASSSPSGRFPYNEQFF; CDR3nt: TGTGCCAGCAGTTCTCCTAGCGGGAGATTCCCCTACAATGAGCAGTTCTTC
v_gene: TRBV20-1; j_gene: TRBJ2-7; d_gene: -; abundance: once; CDR3aa: CSASSGTGYEQYF; CDR3nt: TGCAGTGCTAGTAGCGGGACAGGCTACGAGCAGTACTTC
v_gene: TRBV19; j_gene: TRBJ1-5; d_gene: -; abundance: -; CDR3aa: CASSIGSTGYSNQPQHF; CDR3nt: TGTGCCAGTAGTATAGGCTCGACAGGTTATAGCAATCAGCCCCAGCATTTT
v_gene: TRBV28; j_gene: TRBJ1-3; d_gene: TRBD1; abundance: -; CDR3aa: CASSLPSLDRSSGNTIYF; CDR3nt: TGTGCCAGCAGTTTACCGTCCCTGGACAGGAGCTCTGGAAACACCATATATTTT
v_gene: TRBV7-6; j_gene: TRBJ2-7; d_gene: -; abundance: -; CDR3aa: CASSFSDEGFDEQYF; CDR3nt: TGTGCCAGCAGCTTCTCGGACGAGGGATTCGACGAGCAGTACTTC
v_gene: TRBV4-1; j_gene: TRBJ2-1; d_gene: TRBD2; abundance: -; CDR3aa: CASSRRTSGRRNEQFF; CDR3nt: TGCGCCAGCAGCCGGCGGACTAGCGGGAGGCGGAATGAGCAGTTCTTC
v_gene: TRBV10-1; j_gene: TRBJ1-2; d_gene: -; abundance: -; CDR3aa: CASSETVSYGYTF; CDR3nt: TGCGCCAGCAGTGAGACAGTGTCCTATGGCTACACCTTC
v_gene: TRBV5-1; j_gene: TRBJ1-1; d_gene: TRBD1; abundance: -; CDR3aa: CASSLNPGTGGTEAFF; CDR3nt: TGCGCCAGCAGCTTGAACCCCGGGACAGGGGGGACTGAAGCTTTCTTT
v_gene: TRBV4-1; j_gene: TRBJ2-4; d_gene: -; abundance: medium-sized; CDR3aa: CASSQGIGLPSSVRRFKNIQYF; CDR3nt: TGCGCCAGCAGCCAAGGGATAGGGCTTCCTAGCAGTGTAAGGAGATTCAAAAACATTCAGTACTTC
v_gene: TRBV4-2; j_gene: TRBJ2-3; d_gene: TRBD2; abundance: -; CDR3aa: CASSQITSGVTDTQYF; CDR3nt: TGTGCCAGCAGCCAAATAACCAGCGGGGTCACAGATACGCAGTATTTT
v_gene: TRBV7-3; j_gene: TRBJ1-1; d_gene: TRBD1; abundance: -; CDR3aa: CASTLGDREFDTEAFF; CDR3nt: TGTGCCAGCACTCTGGGGGACAGGGAGTTTGACACTGAAGCTTTCTTT
v_gene: TRBV5-1; j_gene: TRBJ2-7; d_gene: -; abundance: -; CDR3aa: CASSLDVGAANYEQYF; CDR3nt: TGCGCCAGCAGCTTGGATGTTGGGGCAGCCAACTACGAGCAGTACTTC
v_gene: TRBV9; j_gene: TRBJ2-2; d_gene: -; abundance: -; CDR3aa: CASSIKGLDTGELFF; CDR3nt: TGTGCCAGCAGTATTAAGGGGTTGGACACCGGGGAGCTGTTTTTT
v_gene: TRBV28; j_gene: TRBJ1-1; d_gene: -; abundance: -; CDR3aa: CASRGEYRRDDFEAFF; CDR3nt: TGTGCCAGCCGGGGGGAATACAGGCGCGACGACTTTGAAGCTTTCTTT
v_gene: TRBV6-5; j_gene: TRBJ2-3; d_gene: -; abundance: -; CDR3aa: CASSQQRRRTQYF; CDR3nt: TGTGCCAGCAGTCAGCAACGAAGGAGGACGCAGTATTTT
v_gene: TRBV19; j_gene: TRBJ2-3; d_gene: TRBD2; abundance: -; CDR3aa: CASSPTQLAGGPDTQYF; CDR3nt: TGTGCCAGTAGTCCAACCCAACTAGCGGGGGGGCCAGATACGCAGTATTTT
v_gene: TRBV3-1/TRBV3-2; j_gene: TRBJ2-4; d_gene: -; abundance: -; CDR3aa: CASSQDRVAKNIQYF; CDR3nt: TGTGCCAGCAGCCAAGACAGGGTAGCCAAAAACATTCAGTACTTC
v_gene: TRBV5-1; j_gene: TRBJ2-5; d_gene: -; abundance: -; CDR3aa: CASSLVGGLRVETQYF; CDR3nt: TGCGCCAGCAGCTTGGTCGGGGGATTGAGGGTAGAGACCCAGTACTTC
v_gene: TRBV3-1/TRBV3-2; j_gene: TRBJ1-4; d_gene: -; abundance: once; CDR3aa: CASSQVRNLNEKLFF; CDR3nt: TGTGCCAGCAGCCAAGTGAGGAATTTGAATGAAAAACTGTTTTTT
v_gene: TRBV7-3; j_gene: TRBJ1-1; d_gene: -; abundance: -; CDR3aa: CASSLYGDTEAFF; CDR3nt: TGTGCCAGCAGCTTATACGGGGACACTGAAGCTTTCTTT
v_gene: TRBV5-4; j_gene: TRBJ2-2; d_gene: -; abundance: -; CDR3aa: CASSPPTNTGELFF; CDR3nt: TGTGCCAGCAGCCCCCCAACGAACACCGGGGAGCTGTTTTTT
v_gene: TRBV7-2; j_gene: TRBJ1-1; d_gene: -; abundance: -; CDR3aa: CASSLGAGNVYTEAFF; CDR3nt: TGTGCCAGCAGCTTAGGGGCAGGGAACGTGTACACTGAAGCTTTCTTT
v_gene: TRBV10-1; j_gene: TRBJ2-3; d_gene: TRBD1; abundance: -; CDR3aa: CASSATGVGDTQYF; CDR3nt: TGCGCCAGCAGTGCAACAGGGGTAGGAGATACGCAGTATTTT
v_gene: TRBV5-1; j_gene: TRBJ1-4; d_gene: -; abundance: -; CDR3aa: CASSRGSNEKLFF; CDR3nt: TGCGCCAGCAGCCGGGGGTCTAATGAAAAACTGTTTTTT
v_gene: TRBV9; j_gene: TRBJ2-2; d_gene: -; abundance: -; CDR3aa: CASSVRWFREEKDGELFF; CDR3nt: TGTGCCAGCAGCGTAAGGTGGTTTAGGGAGGAGAAAGACGGGGAGCTGTTTTTT
v_gene: TRBV30; j_gene: TRBJ2-1; d_gene: -; abundance: -; CDR3aa: CAPDSEHSYNEQFF; CDR3nt: TGTGCCCCCGATTCCGAACACTCCTACAATGAGCAGTTCTTC
v_gene: TRBV5-6; j_gene: TRBJ1-4; d_gene: TRBD1; abundance: -; CDR3aa: CASSPGQGSHEKLFF; CDR3nt: TGTGCCAGCAGCCCCGGACAGGGGAGTCATGAAAAACTGTTTTTT
v_gene: TRBV29-1; j_gene: TRBJ2-1; d_gene: TRBD2; abundance: -; CDR3aa: CSVISRGGSYNEQFF; CDR3nt: TGCAGCGTTATTAGTCGGGGGGGCTCCTACAATGAGCAGTTCTTC
v_gene: TRBV7-9; j_gene: TRBJ2-7; d_gene: TRBD1; abundance: -; CDR3aa: CASSNPTGIEQYF; CDR3nt: TGTGCCAGCAGCAACCCGACAGGGATCGAGCAGTACTTC
v_gene: TRBV7-2; j_gene: TRBJ1-1; d_gene: -; abundance: -; CDR3aa: CASSLGPQLNTEAFF; CDR3nt: TGTGCCAGCAGCTTAGGCCCACAGTTGAACACTGAAGCTTTCTTT
v_gene: TRBV7-8; j_gene: TRBJ2-2; d_gene: -; abundance: -; CDR3aa: CASSLAFSLNTGELFF; CDR3nt: TGTGCCAGCAGCTTAGCGTTTTCTCTGAACACCGGGGAGCTGTTTTTT
v_gene: TRBV27; j_gene: TRBJ2-1; d_gene: TRBD2; abundance: once; CDR3aa: CASSSASGPPYNEQFF; CDR3nt: TGTGCCAGCAGTTCCGCTAGCGGGCCTCCCTACAATGAGCAGTTCTTC
v_gene: TRBV2; j_gene: TRBJ2-1; d_gene: -; abundance: -; CDR3aa: CASSLRVIDRSTYNEQFF; CDR3nt: TGTGCCAGCAGTCTTAGAGTAATCGACAGGAGCACCTACAATGAGCAGTTCTTC
v_gene: TRBV19; j_gene: TRBJ1-2; d_gene: -; abundance: -; CDR3aa: CAPSSGENYGYTF; CDR3nt: TGTGCCCCCTCTAGCGGGGAAAACTATGGCTACACCTTC
v_gene: TRBV6-4; j_gene: TRBJ1-2; d_gene: -; abundance: -; CDR3aa: CASSDSQSHGYTF; CDR3nt: TGTGCCAGCAGTGACTCTCAATCCCATGGCTACACCTTC
v_gene: TRBV19; j_gene: TRBJ1-5; d_gene: -; abundance: -; CDR3aa: CASSLTVSNQPQHF; CDR3nt: TGTGCCAGTAGTTTGACAGTTAGCAATCAGCCCCAGCATTTT